The 27 T cell receptor beta chains presented below share a single source sample, sequenced in a study of coeliac disease. Using immunoSEQ multiplex PCR, the repertoire was profiled, and TCRdb retains in-frame clones only, with some absent. The table records over 3,000 clones, about 70% of them present only once. The sample was intraepithelial lymphocytes from the gut. The receptor source for this set is a man between 25 and 39 years old with celiac disease.

V and J are TRBV13 and TRBJ2-5, with a tentative D call TRBD1 (6 bases). The J call may be in error: the DNA end matches TRBJ2-7 better. CDR1 and CDR2 from the germline V gene are PRHDT and FYEKMQ (reference sequence). The CDR3 contains 14 residues. CDR3: CASSSRGHDYEQYF. The CDR3 DNA is TGTGCCAGCAGCTCCAGGGGACACGACTACGAGCAGTACTTC.

The rearrangement joins TRBV6-4 to TRBJ2-7; 14 bases agree with TRBD2. Trimming took 9 bases from V and 0 from J; bases not matched to a gene: 16. Germline CDR1 is MRHNA and CDR2 is SNTAGT. The CDR3 runs to 19 residues. The CDR3 reads CARVGMGGTSGSASYEQYF. CDR3 nucleotides: TGTGCCAGAGTGGGAATGGGGGGGACTAGCGGGAGTGCCTCCTACGAGCAGTACTTC.

The chain employs TRBV7-3 and TRBJ2-1; 7 bases are shared with TRBD2. Per the germline V gene, CDR1 is SGHTA and CDR2 is FQGTGA. V shed 1 base and J 9 bases; nucleotides not matched to a gene: 3. This CDR3 contains 13 residues. CDR3 DNA: TGTGCCAGCAGCTTAAACGGGGGGACTGAGCAGTTCTTC. As protein: CASSLNGGTEQFF.

This chain connects TRBV11-2 to TRBJ2-2, with D possibly matching TRBD2 (6 bases). From germline, CDR1 is SGHAT and CDR2 FQNNGV. The V gene lost 5 bases and the J gene lost 2 bases, with 9 bases spanning the gap. This CDR3 has 14 residues. The CDR3 is CASSGTLNTGELFF. The CDR3 region has the DNA TGTGCCAGCAGCGGGACTCTTAACACCGGGGAGCTGTTTTTT.

This clone was seen a single time. The V and J genes are TRBV5-6 and TRBJ1-1; D remains ambiguous. V gave up 4 bases and J gave up 13 bases, with 17 bases separating them. CDR1 and CDR2 from the germline V gene are SGHDT and YYEEEE. This CDR3 has 12 residues. The CDR3 is CASSPDRVGNFF. Written as DNA, the CDR3 is TGTGCCAGCAGCCCTGACCGGGTCGGGAATTTCTTT.

This clone was picked up a small number of times. The CDR3 sequence: CASSFEYGYTF. CDR3 sequence (DNA): TGTGCCAGCAGTTTTGAGTATGGCTACACCTTC. V gene TRBV28 combines with J gene TRBJ1-2; the D is unclear. There are 11 residues in the CDR3. Trimming left V 3 bases short and J 5 bases short, with 4 bases between. Germline V CDR1 and CDR2: MDHEN, SYDVKM.

V gene TRBV19 combines with J gene TRBJ2-4; D might be TRBD2 (6 bases). Germline CDR1 LNHDA, CDR2 SQIVND (reference sequence). The CDR3 is 20 amino acids. V lost 4 bases to trimming and J lost 0 bases, with 25 bases between them. CDR3 sequence reads: CASSSGTVLAGSLAKNIQYF. The CDR3 nucleotides are TGTGCCAGTAGTAGCGGGACGGTCTTAGCCGGGAGTTTAGCCAAAAACATTCAGTACTTC.

The CDR3 is CASSLALTGVNEKLFF. CDR3 in DNA: TGCGCCAGCAGCTTGGCCCTCACAGGGGTTAATGAAAAACTGTTTTTT. J is TRBJ1-4 and V is TRBV5-1; 7 bases fit TRBD1. Germline lookup yields CDR1 SGHRS and CDR2 YFSETQ. The CDR3 has 16 amino acids. V lost 0 bases to trimming and J lost 4 bases; unmatched junction nucleotides: 6.

On this clone itself: At one boundary the junction diverges from the germline segment, which might be a read error. V and J are TRBV2 and TRBJ1-1; D remains ambiguous. Germline CDR1 reads SNHLY; CDR2 reads FYNNEI. The CDR3 consists of 13 residues. CDR3 sequence (DNA): TGTGCCAGCATTACGGAGGGTAACACTAAAGCTTTCTTT. It specifies CASITEGNTKAFF. Full variable domain (missing parts from reference TRBV2 and TRBJ1-1): EPEVTQTPSHQVTQMGQEVILRCVPISNHLYFYWYRQILGQKVEFLVSFYNNEISEKSEIFDDQFSVERPDGSNFTLKIRSTKLEDSAMYFCASITEGNTKAFFGQGTRLTVV.

This clone was found a few times. The gene calls are TRBV6-1 and TRBJ1-5; TRBD1 matches at 9 bases. The J segment lost 5 bases and the V segment lost 3 bases, leaving 5 bases of the junction unmatched. CDR3 length: 15 residues. Germline lookup yields CDR1 MNHNS and CDR2 SASEGT. CDR3 nucleotides: TGTGCCAGCAGTGACAGGGGACAGGGACATCAGCCCCAGCATTTT. Translation: CASSDRGQGHQPQHF.

This chain connects TRBV11-2 to TRBJ2-3; 9 nucleotides match TRBD2. Germline V gene lookup returns CDR1 SGHAT and CDR2 FQNNGV. This CDR3 comprises 16 residues. The junction had 8 bases not matched to a gene; V was cut back by 1 base and J by 6 bases. CDR3 in DNA: TGTGCCAGCAGCTTAGGGTCGAGCGGGGGGTGGGATACGCAGTATTTT. Protein: CASSLGSSGGWDTQYF.

The CDR3 reads CASSPSGGYEQYF. The CDR3 nucleotides are TGTGCCAGCAGCCCCTCAGGTGGCTACGAGCAGTACTTC. The chain links TRBV7-6 to TRBJ2-7; D call uncertain. This CDR3 has 13 amino acids. The germline gives CDR1 SGHVS, CDR2 FNYEAQ. Deletions cut 5 bases from V and 3 bases from J, with 11 bases between. Supplemented by reference TRBV7-6 and TRBJ2-7, the full variable domain reads GAGVSQSPRYKVTKRGQDVALRCDPISGHVSLYWYRQALGQGPEFLTYFNYEAQQDKSGLPNDRFSAERPEGSISTLTIQRTEQRDSAMYRCASSPSGGYEQYFGPGTRLTVT.

The chain carries TRBV2 and TRBJ2-1, with unresolved D. The CDR3 is 18 residues long. V lost 0 bases to trimming and J lost 8 bases, with 23 bases between them. Per germline, CDR1 SNHLY and CDR2 FYNNEI. This CDR3 is CASSEALGSRLQTDEQFF. The CDR3 bases are TGTGCCAGCAGTGAAGCCTTAGGCTCGCGGCTCCAAACGGATGAGCAGTTCTTC. The full variable domain, completed using reference TRBV2 and TRBJ2-1, is EPEVTQTPSHQVTQMGQEVILRCVPISNHLYFYWYRQILGQKVEFLVSFYNNEISEKSEIFDDQFSVERPDGSNFTLKIRSTKLEDSAMYFCASSEALGSRLQTDEQFFGPGTRLTVL.

The V call is TRBV7-2, the J call TRBJ2-2; D perhaps matches TRBD2 (6 bases). The length of the CDR3 is 14 residues. V lost 5 bases and J lost 6, with 13 bases in between. Per the germline V gene, CDR1 is SGHTA and CDR2 is FQGNSA. The CDR3 nucleotides read TGTGCCAGCAGCCTGCGGGAAAGGGCCGGGGAGCTGTTTTTT. Translation gives CASSLRERAGELFF.

The chain links TRBV29-1 to TRBJ2-7, with 10 positions matching TRBD2. With V trimmed by 1 base and J by 5 bases, 8 bases remained unmatched. CDR1 is SQVTM and CDR2 is ANQGSEA in the germline V gene. This CDR3 region has 15 residues. As DNA, the CDR3 is TGCAGCGTTGAAGGAACCGGGACTAGCGATCACGAGCAGTACTTC. This codes for CSVEGTGTSDHEQYF.

By share of the sample, this clone is large (0.1 to 1%). This chain connects TRBV4-1 to TRBJ2-3; a possible D gene is TRBD1 (6 bases). Germline CDR1 and CDR2: MGHRA and YSYEKL. V gave up 4 bases and J gave up 2 bases, with 16 bases separating them. This CDR3 is built from 16 residues. The CDR3 spells CASSPYRAFHTDTQYF. CDR3 nucleotides: TGCGCCAGCAGCCCCTACAGGGCCTTTCACACAGATACGCAGTATTTT.

The genes are TRBV9 and TRBJ2-1; 14 positions match TRBD2. The length of the CDR3 is 15 residues. Looked up from germline, CDR1 is SGDLS and CDR2 is YYNGEE. V shed 4 bases and J 7 bases; nucleotides not matched to a gene: 4. CDR3 sequence: CASSPRTSGRNEQFF. In DNA, the CDR3 is TGTGCCAGCAGCCCCCGGACTAGCGGGAGGAATGAGCAGTTCTTC.

The chain carries TRBV6-5 and TRBJ2-7; TRBD1 might be the D (6 bases). Trimming removed 2 bases at V and 6 bases at J, with 14 bases between. The CDR3 contains 14 residues. Germline loops: CDR1 MNHEY, CDR2 SVGAGI. The CDR3 loop is CASSYDDRSAEQYF. As DNA, the CDR3 is TGTGCCAGCAGTTACGATGACAGGTCAGCCGAGCAGTACTTC.

J is TRBJ2-2 and V is TRBV30; TRBD2 matches at 9 bases. CDR3 size: 16 residues. V dropped 2 bases and J dropped 7; count of bases not matched to a gene: 11. Germline V gives CDR1 GTSNPN, CDR2 SVGIG (reference sequence). The CDR3 region is CAWSTIPGLAFGELFF. CDR3 DNA: TGTGCCTGGAGTACAATTCCGGGACTAGCCTTCGGGGAGCTGTTTTTT.

This clone was seen more than once but under ten times. The chain employs TRBV7-9 and TRBJ2-3; TRBD2 matches at 7 bases. V shed 4 bases and J 4 bases; nucleotides not matched to a gene: 8. CDR1 SEHNR and CDR2 FQNEAQ come from the germline V gene (reference sequence). The CDR3 spans 15 residues. The CDR3 DNA reads TGTGCCAGCAGCTCCCTGGGGGGGGGAGCAGATACGCAGTATTTT. Its protein product is CASSSLGGGADTQYF.

This clone came up a few times. The chain carries TRBV12-5 and TRBJ2-3, with TRBD2 matching over 7 bases. The germline V gene has CDR1 LGHNT and CDR2 FRNRAP. V shed 6 bases and J 7 bases; nucleotides not matched to a gene: 13. The CDR3 is 15 amino acids. The CDR3 sequence: CASGRSPDGGNTQYF. The CDR3 DNA reads as TGTGCTAGTGGCCGATCTCCGGACGGGGGGAATACGCAGTATTTT.

The gene calls are TRBV7-9 and TRBJ1-5; TRBD1 is a possible D gene (5 bases). Germline V gives CDR1 SEHNR, CDR2 FQNEAQ (reference sequence). Trimming stripped 8 bases from V and 3 bases from J, with 17 bases between. The CDR3 length is 15 residues. CDR3 in DNA: TGTGCCAGCTCTGCCGGTGGGGGGATCAATCAGCCCCAGCATTTT. It translates to CASSAGGGINQPQHF.

The chain is built from TRBV5-1 and TRBJ1-1; 10 bases map to TRBD1. This CDR3 is 14 amino acids long. Trimming removed 1 base from V and 6 bases from J; junction bases left unmatched: 3. The V gene's germline CDR1 is SGHRS and CDR2 YFSETQ. In DNA, the CDR3 is TGCGCCAGCAGCTTGATAGGACAGGGGGCTGAAGCTTTCTTT. Its translation: CASSLIGQGAEAFF.

The chain couples TRBV4-1 to TRBJ1-2; TRBD1 agrees at 10 bases. CDR3 size: 15 residues. Germline V CDR1 and CDR2: MGHRA, YSYEKL. Trimming cost V 2 bases and J 7 bases; bases outside gene matches: 7. CDR3 sequence (DNA): TGCGCCAGCAGCCAATCGACAGGGGGCATTTTTGGCTACACCTTC. The encoded protein is CASSQSTGGIFGYTF.

This rearrangement joins TRBV15 to TRBJ2-2; no clear D. The CDR3 loop spans 17 amino acids. Germline V CDR1 and CDR2: LNHNV, YYDKDF (reference sequence). The V end was cut by 1 base, the J end by 1 base, with 13 bases between. The CDR3 here is CATSRGFPGLNTGELFF. For the CDR3, the DNA is TGTGCCACCAGCAGAGGTTTCCCCGGGTTGAACACCGGGGAGCTGTTTTTT.

This clone is a singleton in its sample. One junction end disagrees with the germline gene, perhaps due to a read error. The V gene is TRBV6-1, the J gene TRBJ1-1; D ambiguous. The germline gives CDR1 MNHNS, CDR2 SASEGT. There are 14 residues in the CDR3. The CDR3: CASSWDYGNTKAFF. The CDR3 nucleotides read TGTGCCAGCAGTTGGGATTACGGGAACACTAAAGCTTTCTTT.

This rearrangement joins TRBV6-7 to TRBJ2-1, with 9 positions matching TRBD2. TRBV6-7 is assigned to the ORF class and has an uncertain function. CDR3 size: 16 residues. Unmatched junction bases numbered 4, after V lost 0 bases and J lost 4 bases. CDR3: CASSYSLREGYNEQFF. The CDR3 DNA reads TGTGCCAGCAGTTACTCGTTGCGGGAGGGGTACAATGAGCAGTTCTTC.